Shown below are 27 T cell receptor beta chains from a single sample sequenced in a study of beta chain features in type 1 diabetes. Study findings and constraints: The study found moderately but significantly shorter TCRB CDR3s in all four CD4+ subsets of Type 1 diabetes patients.

No antigens are known for them. Reverse transcribing all isolated RNA meant expressed TCRB transcripts were sequenced. Only in-frame clones appear in the TCRdb table, and some are missing; sequencing was by immunoSEQ multiplex PCR. This repertoire shows approximately 600,000 clones, 9.5% to 15% found once; its top ten account for approximately 0.11%. Material: naive CD4+ T cells from blood. These receptors were obtained from a man aged 30 to 39 with type 1 diabetes.

The sample holds a few counts of this clone. The rearrangement uses TRBV2 and TRBJ2-2; the D gene is possibly TRBD2 (6 bases). The CDR3 length is 15 residues. CDR1 and CDR2 (germline): SNHLY, FYNNEI. V was trimmed by 11 bases and J by 5 bases, leaving 21 bases between them. The CDR3 region is CASRRLRGSTGELFF. For the CDR3, the DNA is TGTGCCTCTCGCCGGTTGCGGGGATCGACCGGGGAGCTGTTTTTT.

This clone was seen a few times. The genes are TRBV7-9 and TRBJ2-7, with a tentative D call TRBD1 (7 bases). Trimming took off 5 bases at V and 7 bases at J, with 18 bases between the two ends. The CDR3 has 14 residues. CDR1 SEHNR and CDR2 FQNEAQ come from the germline V gene (reference sequence). Here the CDR3 reads CASSNNRGLGEQYF. CDR3 bases: TGTGCCAGCAGCAACAACAGGGGACTGGGGGAGCAGTACTTC.

V gene TRBV18 combines with J gene TRBJ1-1; possible D gene TRBD1, 6 bases. The CDR3 covers 18 residues. V lost 1 base to trimming and J lost 2 bases, with 20 bases between them. Germline V gives CDR1 KGHSH, CDR2 LQKENI. The CDR3 DNA follows: TGTGCCAGCTCACCACGAGGACAGCTAGTTGGGTTAAACACTGAAGCTTTCTTT. This encodes CASSPRGQLVGLNTEAFF.

This CDR3 is CASSFGPQVGDEQYF. For the CDR3, the DNA is TGCGCCAGCAGCTTTGGCCCCCAAGTGGGAGACGAGCAGTACTTC. The rearrangement joins TRBV5-1 to TRBJ2-7, with a tentative D call TRBD2 (5 bases). The CDR3 has 15 residues. Germline-derived CDR1 and CDR2 are SGHRS and YFSETQ. V was shortened by 2 bases and J by 5 bases, with 17 bases between the two germline ends.

Only a few counts were recorded for this clone. This chain links TRBV10-3 with TRBJ2-1; a possible D gene is TRBD1 (6 bases). In germline, CDR1 is ENHRY, CDR2 SYGVKD. Deletions cut 11 bases from V and 7 bases from J, with 21 bases between. The CDR3 runs 14 residues. The CDR3 coding sequence is TGTGCCGCCCAAACAGGGAATTCGAATAATGAGCAGTTCTTC. Amino acids: CAAQTGNSNNEQFF.

This clone was recorded a few times. This sequence joins TRBV14 and TRBJ2-1; D not certain. Germline values: CDR1 SGHDN, CDR2 FVKESK. V lost 0 bases, J lost 1 base, and 13 bases lay in between. This CDR3 is 17 amino acids long. The CDR3 bases are TGTGCCAGCAGCCAAGATAGTAGGCAGCCGTCCTACAATGAGCAGTTCTTC. This sequence encodes CASSQDSRQPSYNEQFF.

This clone was seen a few times. CDR3: CASSVDRGVTNEKLFF. The CDR3 DNA sequence: TGTGCCAGCAGCGTTGACAGGGGCGTAACTAATGAAAAACTGTTTTTT. This chain joins TRBV9 and TRBJ1-4; 8 bases fit TRBD1. Germline-derived CDR1 and CDR2 are SGDLS and YYNGEE. The CDR3 length is 16 residues. V trimming: 2 bases; J trimming: 1 base; junction bases outside the gene matches: 4.

The CDR3 region is CASSSSGTAYEQYF. The CDR3, as DNA: TGTGCCAGTAGTTCCTCCGGGACAGCTTACGAGCAGTACTTC. The chain links TRBV19 to TRBJ2-7; 7 positions match TRBD1. Trimming cost V 5 bases and J 4 bases; bases outside gene matches: 8. Per the germline V gene, CDR1 is LNHDA and CDR2 is SQIVND (reference sequence). The CDR3 is 14 amino acids.

In its sample, this clone was seen a few times. The chain employs TRBV7-2 and TRBJ2-1; the D is unclear. The germline gives CDR1 SGHTA, CDR2 FQGNSA. Trimming pared 2 bases from V and 0 bases from J, leaving 11 bases between. CDR3 length equals 16 residues. CDR3 amino acids: CASSLNGGSSYNEQFF. The CDR3 DNA sequence: TGTGCCAGCAGCTTAAATGGCGGTAGCTCCTACAATGAGCAGTTCTTC.

This clone was seen a handful of times. This chain connects TRBV19 to TRBJ1-1, with D uncertain. CDR3 length: 16 amino acids. V shed 4 bases and J shed 1 base, with 16 bases lying between them. The germline gives CDR1 LNHDA, CDR2 SQIVND (reference sequence). CDR3 sequence: CASSSPNPPGNTEAFF. CDR3 coding DNA: TGTGCCAGTAGTAGCCCAAACCCCCCAGGGAACACTGAAGCTTTCTTT. Based on the CDR3 plus reference TRBV19 and TRBJ1-1, the full variable domain is DGGITQSPKYLFRKEGQNVTLSCEQNLNHDAMYWYRQDPGQGLRLIYYSQIVNDFQKGDIAEGYSVSREKKESFPLTVTSAQKNPTAFYLCASSSPNPPGNTEAFFGQGTRLTVV.

The chain employs TRBV9 and TRBJ2-1, with TRBD2 as a possible D gene (5 bases). The V and J ends lost 4 bases and 7 bases respectively, with 21 bases between them. In germline, CDR1 is SGDLS, CDR2 YYNGEE. The CDR3 loop spans 16 amino acids. The CDR3 bases are TGTGCCAGCAGCCCACTAGGTTCGGGGTGGCTGAATGAGCAGTTCTTC. It yields the protein CASSPLGSGWLNEQFF.

This clone was detected only a few times. The V gene is TRBV9, the J gene TRBJ2-1; 11 nucleotides align to TRBD2. Trimming removed 0 bases from V and 10 bases from J; junction bases left unmatched: 9. The CDR3 covers 16 residues. CDR1 is SGDLS, CDR2 YYNGEE, per germline. CDR3 amino acids: CASSVDLTSGVTEQFF. CDR3 sequence (DNA): TGTGCCAGCAGCGTAGACCTGACTAGCGGGGTGACCGAGCAGTTCTTC.

This clone was counted between two and nine times. This chain connects TRBV2 to TRBJ2-1; tentatively, D is TRBD1 (5 bases). CDR1 SNHLY and CDR2 FYNNEI come from the germline V gene. The CDR3 extends over 13 amino acids. The V gene lost 4 bases and the J gene lost 6 bases, with 10 bases spanning the gap. DNA for the CDR3: TGTGCCAGCAGTGGGGGCAGTCTCAATGAGCAGTTCTTC. It specifies CASSGGSLNEQFF.

This clone was seen only a few times. The chain has TRBV6-1 and TRBJ2-1; D may be TRBD1 or TRBD2 (6 bases each). CDR3 length: 14 amino acids. Trimming shortened V by 7 bases and J by 7 bases, and 17 bases separated the two germline ends. The germline CDR1 and CDR2 sequences are MNHNS and SASEGT. The CDR3 here is CASTSGAGMNEQFF. Here the CDR3 DNA reads TGTGCCAGCACTTCGGGGGCAGGGATGAATGAGCAGTTCTTC.

The chain is built from TRBV25-1 and TRBJ2-1; the D gene is possibly TRBD2 (5 bases). The CDR3 consists of 16 residues. Germline V lookup: CDR1 MGHDK, CDR2 SYGVNS. V was pared by 0 bases and J by 0 bases, with 9 bases between. This CDR3 reads CASSEYEGSSYNEQFF. DNA of the CDR3: TGTGCCAGCAGTGAATATGAAGGGAGCTCCTACAATGAGCAGTTCTTC.

The chain uses TRBV7-9 and TRBJ2-4; a weak D match, TRBD2 (6 bases). The germline V gene encodes CDR1 SEHNR and CDR2 FQNEAQ (reference sequence). The CDR3 is 15 residues long. The V and J ends lost 3 bases and 1 base respectively, with 10 bases between them. CDR3 loop: CASSFGGVAKNIQYF. CDR3 nucleotide sequence: TGTGCCAGCAGCTTTGGAGGGGTTGCCAAAAACATTCAGTACTTC.

This clone appeared a few times. V usage is TRBV6-5 and J usage is TRBJ2-1, with 7 bases lining up with TRBD1. The germline gives CDR1 MNHEY, CDR2 SVGAGI. The CDR3 contains 14 residues. With 6 bases clipped from V and 4 bases from J, the junction kept 6 bases outside the gene matches. The CDR3 nucleotides are TGTGCCAGCAGGGGGACAGAGATTTACAATGAGCAGTTCTTC. This gives the protein CASRGTEIYNEQFF.

About this clone itself: Other DNA sequences from this sample encode an identical CDR3 as well. The V gene is TRBV5-1, the J gene TRBJ2-5; maybe TRBD2 (7 bases). V shed 0 bases and J shed 5 bases, with 11 bases lying between them. The CDR3 length is 14 residues. Per germline, CDR1 SGHRS and CDR2 YFSETQ. The CDR3 sequence is CASSLAGGQETQYF. As DNA, the CDR3 is TGCGCCAGCAGCTTGGCCGGGGGGCAGGAGACCCAGTACTTC. The variable domain in full, completed from reference TRBV5-1 and TRBJ2-5, reads KAGVTQTPRYLIKTRGQQVTLSCSPISGHRSVSWYQQTPGQGLQFLFEYFSETQRNKGNFPGRFSGRQFSNSRSEMNVSTLELGDSALYLCASSLAGGQETQYFGPGTRLLVL.

This clone came up a few times. CDR3 region: CASSRTSGGNEQFF. The DNA for the CDR3 is TGTGCCAGCAGCCGGACTAGCGGGGGGAATGAGCAGTTCTTC. The chain is built from TRBV9 and TRBJ2-1, with TRBD2 identical over 14 bases. J gave up 7 bases and V 4 bases, and 1 base lay outside the gene matches. The CDR3 loop spans 14 amino acids. CDR1 and CDR2 from the germline V gene are SGDLS and YYNGEE.

About this clone itself: One end of the junction varies from germline; a read error may be responsible. CDR3 sequence: CASSVSSGDLGETRYF. The CDR3 DNA reads as TGTGCCAGCAGCGTTTCTAGCGGGGATTTGGGGGAGACCCGGTACTTC. This chain links TRBV9 with TRBJ2-5; 9 positions agree with TRBD2. The CDR3 length is 16 residues. Germline values: CDR1 SGDLS, CDR2 YYNGEE.

The rearrangement uses TRBV7-7 and TRBJ1-3; D gene uncertain. The CDR3 length is 13 residues. Germline V CDR1 and CDR2: SSHAT, FNYEAQ (reference sequence). With 5 bases removed from V and 4 bases from J, the gap between germline ends came to 9 bases. The CDR3, as DNA: TGTGCCAGCAGCCGATCCGACGGAAACACCATATATTTT. The encoded protein is CASSRSDGNTIYF.

This clone has a handful of counts. This chain uses TRBV27 with TRBJ1-2, with 10 positions matching TRBD1. Trimming cost V 3 bases and J 0 bases; bases outside gene matches: 4. CDR1 and CDR2 from the germline V gene are MNHEY and SMNVEV (reference sequence). The CDR3 extends over 16 amino acids. The CDR3 coding sequence is TGTGCCAGCAGTTTGGGACAGGGGTCCGCTAACTATGGCTACACCTTC. Its translation: CASSLGQGSANYGYTF.

This clone turned up a few times. This chain links TRBV7-2 with TRBJ2-2; D remains ambiguous. Germline V gene data show CDR1 as SGHTA and CDR2 as FQGNSA. With 6 bases removed from V and 8 bases from J, the gap between germline ends came to 13 bases. The CDR3 is 13 amino acids. CDR3 protein: CASRITVRGELFF. CDR3 nucleotide sequence: TGTGCCAGCAGAATAACGGTCCGGGGGGAGCTGTTTTTT.

This chain links TRBV7-9 with TRBJ1-6; the D gene is possibly TRBD1 (6 bases). Germline loops: CDR1 SEHNR, CDR2 FQNEAQ (reference sequence). The CDR3 runs to 15 residues. V shed 5 bases and J shed 7 bases, with 15 bases lying between them. CDR3 region: CASSEEGHRNSPLHF. CDR3 DNA: TGTGCCAGCAGCGAGGAGGGACACCGGAATTCACCCCTCCACTTT.

The V and J genes are TRBV4-1 and TRBJ1-5; D uncertain. The V gene's germline CDR1 is MGHRA and CDR2 YSYEKL. Deletions cut 4 bases from V and 3 bases from J, with 13 bases between. This CDR3 has 15 residues. In nucleotides, the CDR3 is TGCGCCAGCAGCCGAGAAGGGAGCGCCAATCAGCCCCAGCATTTT. Its protein product is CASSREGSANQPQHF.

This clone was seen a handful of times. The chain has TRBV25-1 and TRBJ2-5; D unclear. V was trimmed by 3 bases and J by 3 bases, leaving 5 bases between them. The CDR3 sequence is 12 residues long. Germline CDR1 MGHDK, CDR2 SYGVNS. This chain's CDR3 is CASSDFKETQYF. The CDR3 coding sequence is TGTGCCAGCAGTGATTTCAAAGAGACCCAGTACTTC. Drawing the rest from reference TRBV25-1 and TRBJ2-5, the complete variable domain is EADIYQTPRYLVIGTGKKITLECSQTMGHDKMYWYQQDPGMELHLIHYSYGVNSTEKGDLSSESTVSRIRTEHFPLTLESARPSHTSQYLCASSDFKETQYFGPGTRLLVL.

This clone was seen a handful of times. The chain recombines TRBV19 with TRBJ1-1; TRBD1 might be the D (6 bases). The V end was cut by 1 base, the J end by 5 bases, with 11 bases between. The CDR3 has 14 residues. CDR1 and CDR2 from the germline V gene are LNHDA and SQIVND (reference sequence). The CDR3 spells CASSIGGQRTEAFF. The CDR3 DNA reads as TGTGCCAGTAGTATAGGGGGGCAGAGGACTGAAGCTTTCTTT.